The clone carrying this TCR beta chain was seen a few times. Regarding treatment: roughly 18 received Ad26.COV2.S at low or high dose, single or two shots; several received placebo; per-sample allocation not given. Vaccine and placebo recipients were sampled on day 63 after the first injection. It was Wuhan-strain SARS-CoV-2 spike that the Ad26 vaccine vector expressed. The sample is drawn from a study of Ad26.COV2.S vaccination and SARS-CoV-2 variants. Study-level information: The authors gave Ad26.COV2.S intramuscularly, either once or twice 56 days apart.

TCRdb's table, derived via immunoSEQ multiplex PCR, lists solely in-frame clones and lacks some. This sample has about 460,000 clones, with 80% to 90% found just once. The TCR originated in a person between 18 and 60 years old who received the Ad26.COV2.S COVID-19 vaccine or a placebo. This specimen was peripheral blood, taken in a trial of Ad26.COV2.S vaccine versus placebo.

The chain's CDR3 is CASNRTKGPGSSPLHF. The CDR3 DNA is TGTGCCAGTAATAGGACCAAGGGCCCAGGTAGTTCACCCCTCCACTTT. V usage is TRBV19 and J usage is TRBJ1-6; D gene uncertain. Trimming removed 7 bases from V and 9 bases from J, with 22 bases in between. The CDR3 is 16 amino acids. Germline V CDR1 and CDR2: LNHDA, SQIVND (reference sequence).